This record concerns one TCR beta chain sequence. This entry comes from a study of shared clonotypes between healthy human individuals. Study-wide context: Each donor's CD4 naive and CD4 memory cells filled three plates apiece, CD8 naive two, and CD8 memory one.

TCRdb's table, derived via immunoSEQ multiplex PCR, lists solely in-frame clones and lacks some. The sample yields roughly 500,000 clones, roughly 95% seen once. Trimming removed 5 bases at V and 0 bases at J, with 14 bases between. Germline values: CDR1 SGHTA, CDR2 FQGNSA. The CDR3 spans 15 residues. Sequenced: naive CD4+ T cells sorted from blood. Subset noted: CD45RA+ positively selected. The gene calls are TRBV7-2 and TRBJ2-7; D unresolved. The sequence came from a woman in her thirties in good health. The CDR3 reads CASSKDIPSSYEQYF. The CDR3 DNA is TGTGCCAGCAGCAAAGACATTCCCAGCTCCTACGAGCAGTACTTC.